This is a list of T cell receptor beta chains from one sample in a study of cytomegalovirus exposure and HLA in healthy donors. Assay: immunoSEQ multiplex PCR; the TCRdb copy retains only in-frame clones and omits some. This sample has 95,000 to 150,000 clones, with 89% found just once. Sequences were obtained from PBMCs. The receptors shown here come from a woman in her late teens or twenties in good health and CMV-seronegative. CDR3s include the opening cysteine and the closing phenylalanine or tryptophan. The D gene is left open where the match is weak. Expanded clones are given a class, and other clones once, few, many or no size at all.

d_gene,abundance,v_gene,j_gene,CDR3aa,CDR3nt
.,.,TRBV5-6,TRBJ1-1,CASSLASTEAFF,TGTGCCAGCAGCTTGGCCAGCACTGAAGCTTTCTTT
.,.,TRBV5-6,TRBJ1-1,CASSPLRGGYNTEAFF,TGTGCCAGCAGCCCGCTACGCGGGGGATACAACACTGAAGCTTTCTTT
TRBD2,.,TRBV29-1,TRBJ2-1,CSVVWGGGAPHNEQFF,TGCAGCGTGGTATGGGGGGGAGGGGCCCCTCACAATGAGCAGTTCTTC
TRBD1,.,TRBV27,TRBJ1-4,CASSLGGQGEEKLFF,TGTGCCAGCAGTTTAGGCGGACAGGGGGAAGAAAAACTGTTTTTT
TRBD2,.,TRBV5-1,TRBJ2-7,CASSLELGLAGVGEQYF,TGCGCCAGCAGCTTGGAGTTGGGACTAGCGGGAGTAGGCGAGCAGTACTTC
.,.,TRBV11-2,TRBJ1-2,CASSLGRQTNYGYTF,TGTGCCAGCAGCTTAGGGAGACAGACAAACTATGGCTACACCTTC
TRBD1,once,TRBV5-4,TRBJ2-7,CASSGTGGNEQYF,TGTGCCAGCAGCGGCACAGGGGGGAACGAGCAGTACTTC
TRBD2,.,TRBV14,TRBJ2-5,CASSPRHPGRGETQYF,TGTGCCAGCAGCCCCAGACATCCGGGGAGGGGAGAGACCCAGTACTTC
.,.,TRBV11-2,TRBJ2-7,CASRREGGSYEQYF,TGTGCCAGCCGACGAGAAGGGGGCTCCTACGAGCAGTACTTC
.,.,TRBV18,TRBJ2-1,CASSPSYNEQFF,TGTGCCAGCTCACCTAGCTACAATGAGCAGTTCTTC
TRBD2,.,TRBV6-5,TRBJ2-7,CASREAYEQYF,TGTGCCAGCCGGGAGGCCTACGAGCAGTACTTC
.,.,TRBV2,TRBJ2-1,CACSRGSVYNEQFF,TGTGCCTGTAGTCGGGGGTCCGTCTACAATGAGCAGTTCTTC
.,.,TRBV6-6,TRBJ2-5,CASSYSGSGETQYF,TGTGCCAGCAGTTACTCTGGCAGCGGAGAGACCCAGTACTTC
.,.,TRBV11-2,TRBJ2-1,CASSTSQKRGILFF,TGTGCCAGCAGCACATCCCAAAAACGGGGGATTCTGTTCTTC
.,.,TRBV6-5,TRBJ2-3,CASSYSDRPTDTQYF,TGTGCCAGCAGTTACTCGGACAGACCCACAGATACGCAGTATTTT
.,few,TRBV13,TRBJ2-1,CASRAPGVNEQFF,TGTGCCAGCAGAGCGCCCGGGGTTAATGAGCAGTTCTTC
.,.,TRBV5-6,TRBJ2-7,CASSLARYEQYF,TGTGCCAGCAGCTTGGCGCGGTACGAGCAGTACTTC
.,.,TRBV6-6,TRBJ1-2,CASRRMNYGYTF,TGTGCCAGCAGGCGCATGAACTATGGCTACACCTTC
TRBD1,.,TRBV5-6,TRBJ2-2,CASSFGQATGELFF,TGTGCCAGCAGCTTCGGACAGGCCACCGGGGAGCTGTTTTTT
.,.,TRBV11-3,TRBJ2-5,CASSPREETQYF,TGTGCCAGCAGCCCGAGGGAAGAGACCCAGTACTTC
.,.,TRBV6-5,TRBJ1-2,CASSILSNYGYTF,TGTGCCAGCAGTATTCTGTCTAACTATGGCTACACCTTC
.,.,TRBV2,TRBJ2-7,CASGRLRQGGYEQYF,TGTGCCAGCGGAAGACTTAGACAGGGAGGTTACGAGCAGTACTTC
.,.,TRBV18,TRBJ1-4,CASSPRVYEKLFF,TGTGCCAGCTCACCCAGGGTTTATGAAAAACTGTTTTTT
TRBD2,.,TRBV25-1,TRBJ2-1,CASSAIPLAGAYNEQFF,TGTGCCAGCAGTGCCATTCCGCTAGCGGGGGCCTACAATGAGCAGTTCTTC
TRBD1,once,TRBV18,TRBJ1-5,CASSPGIQGGRQPQHF,TGTGCCAGCTCACCAGGAATACAGGGGGGACGGCAGCCCCAGCATTTT
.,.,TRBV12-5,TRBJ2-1,CASGESLAERFF,TGTGCTAGTGGTGAGTCACTAGCAGAGCGGTTCTTC
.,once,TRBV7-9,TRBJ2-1,CASSRRKGEVGLNNEQFF,TGTGCCAGCAGCCGCAGAAAGGGCGAGGTGGGGCTAAACAATGAGCAGTTCTTC
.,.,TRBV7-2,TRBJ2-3,CASSLARGSLTVRSTDTQYF,TGTGCCAGCAGCTTAGCGCGGGGAAGCCTCACTGTGAGGTCCACAGATACGCAGTATTTT
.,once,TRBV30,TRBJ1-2,CAWSFRSVYGYTF,TGTGCCTGGAGTTTTAGAAGCGTTTATGGCTACACCTTC
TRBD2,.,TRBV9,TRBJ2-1,CASSVRLAGPHNEQFF,TGTGCCAGCAGCGTAAGACTAGCAGGACCCCACAATGAGCAGTTCTTC
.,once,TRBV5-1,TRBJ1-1,CASSLSGLNTEAFF,TGCGCCAGCAGCTTATCAGGGTTGAACACTGAAGCTTTCTTT
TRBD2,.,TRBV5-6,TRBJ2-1,CASHINGGSNNEQFF,TGTGCCAGCCACATAAATGGCGGGAGTAACAATGAGCAGTTCTTC
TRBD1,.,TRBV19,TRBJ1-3,CASTWGTGPGNTIYF,TGTGCCAGTACCTGGGGGACAGGGCCTGGAAACACCATATATTTT
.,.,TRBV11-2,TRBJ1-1,CASSLHYPTEAFF,TGTGCCAGCAGCTTACACTACCCCACTGAAGCTTTCTTT
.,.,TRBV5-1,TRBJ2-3,CASSPSLTNEDTQYF,TGCGCCAGCAGCCCCTCATTGACAAATGAGGATACGCAGTATTTT
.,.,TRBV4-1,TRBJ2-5,CASSQDGAGLETQYF,TGCGCCAGCAGCCAAGACGGAGCAGGGCTAGAGACCCAGTACTTC
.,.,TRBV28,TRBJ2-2,CASSTQRDTGELFF,TGTGCCAGCAGTACACAGCGGGACACCGGGGAGCTGTTTTTT
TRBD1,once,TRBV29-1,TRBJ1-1,CSVLQGSDAEAFF,TGCAGCGTGTTACAGGGGTCCGACGCTGAAGCTTTCTTT
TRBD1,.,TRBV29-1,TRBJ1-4,CSVRDRQGLFF,TGCAGCGTTCGGGACAGACAGGGACTGTTTTTT
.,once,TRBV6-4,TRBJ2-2,CASSVGVGIPGELFF,TGTGCCAGCAGTGTGGGAGTCGGTATTCCCGGGGAGCTGTTTTTT
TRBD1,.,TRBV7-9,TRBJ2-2,CASSPPVWEQGSNTGELFF,TGTGCCAGCAGCCCACCCGTTTGGGAACAGGGGTCGAACACCGGGGAGCTGTTTTTT
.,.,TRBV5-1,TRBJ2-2,CASSPLGQANTGELFF,TGCGCCAGCAGCCCGCTGGGGCAAGCGAACACCGGGGAGCTGTTTTTT
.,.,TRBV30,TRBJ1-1,CAWSMEGSAFF,TGTGCCTGGAGTATGGAGGGAAGCGCTTTCTTT
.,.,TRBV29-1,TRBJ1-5,CSVKTGMGNQPQHF,TGCAGCGTAAAAACAGGGATGGGCAATCAGCCCCAGCATTTT
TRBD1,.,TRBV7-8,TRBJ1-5,CASSQGTAQPQHF,TGTGCCAGCAGCCAAGGGACAGCCCAGCCCCAGCATTTT